Sequencing of this TCR beta chain was carried out in a study of technical replicates of blood from a few donors. Some clones are missing from TCRdb's copy, which holds only in-frame ones; the method was immunoSEQ multiplex PCR. The table has 72,000 or so clones, roughly 94% seen once. CDR1 SGHRS and CDR2 YFSETQ come from the germline V gene. After removal of 5 bases from V and 2 bases from J, the junction contained 9 bases not matched to a gene. This CDR3 region has 15 residues. This TCR was recovered from a human donor in good health. The sequencing input was T cells isolated from PBMCs. This chain links TRBV5-1 with TRBJ2-7; 8 bases line up with TRBD2. This CDR3 is CASRRQLAEAYEQYF. CDR3 nucleotides: TGCGCCAGCAGACGCCAACTAGCGGAAGCCTACGAGCAGTACTTC.